The present entry profiles one T cell receptor beta chain with its context. These data originate in a study of blood T cell repertoires in COVID-19. Background on the study: COVID-19 samples from acute and convalescent phases originated in the United States, Italy and Spain. In each case, the material was cDNA or gDNA derived from T cells, B-cell-depleted T cells, or PBMCs.

Per the original data handling: Amplification from reference gene primers served as the basis for estimated nucleated cell counts. Sequencing was performed with immunoSEQ multiplex PCR; in TCRdb, only in-frame clones are kept and a portion is missing. That table gives V, J and clone size, and the DNA gave D and trimming. The repertoire holds approximately 94,000 clones, with about 90% as singletons. Germline V gene data show CDR1 as MNHEY and CDR2 as SVGAGI. CDR3 size: 13 residues. The V gene lost 2 bases and the J gene lost 5 bases, with 7 bases spanning the gap. The gene calls are TRBV6-5 and TRBJ1-5; the D is unclear. The specimen was peripheral blood. This TCR was recovered from a man younger than 40 in a cohort sampled during active COVID-19. CDR3 loop: CASSYQLDQPQHF. The CDR3 region has the DNA TGTGCCAGCAGTTACCAGTTGGATCAGCCCCAGCATTTT.